This T cell receptor beta chain is from a study of PD-L1 blockade in urothelial cancer. The wider study: About 90% of the roughly 29 patients were men with bladder-origin urothelial cancer. The median number of T cells present in blood samples was around 150,000.

CDR3 length: 14 amino acids. Germline loops: CDR1 SGHDT, CDR2 YYEEEE. V lost 6 bases to trimming and J lost 7 bases; unmatched junction nucleotides: 9. This clone was seen a handful of times. Documented time point: peripheral blood 6 weeks after treatment start. For each patient, 1 to 8 samples were obtained, pretreatment and on-treatment. Produced via immunoSEQ multiplex PCR; TCRdb's table is partial and in-frame only. The sample consists of around 110,000 clones, 85% to 90% of them appearing once. The rearrangement joins TRBV5-6 to TRBJ1-4; 7 bases match TRBD1. The specimen was PBMCs, collected around atezolizumab (anti-PD-L1) treatment. This receptor was obtained from a man aged 55 to 70 with urothelial cancer. CDR3 sequence reads: CASTEDRRREKLFF. The CDR3 region has the DNA TGTGCCAGCACCGAGGACAGGAGGCGTGAAAAACTGTTTTTT.